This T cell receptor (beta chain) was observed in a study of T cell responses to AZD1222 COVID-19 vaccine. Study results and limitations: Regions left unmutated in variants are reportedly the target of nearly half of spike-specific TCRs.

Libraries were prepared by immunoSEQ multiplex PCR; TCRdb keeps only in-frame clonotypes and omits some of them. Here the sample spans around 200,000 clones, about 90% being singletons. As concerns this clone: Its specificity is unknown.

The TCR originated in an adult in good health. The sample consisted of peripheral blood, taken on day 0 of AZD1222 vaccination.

CDR3 amino acids: CASSMDRGDNEQFF. CDR3 nucleotides: TGTGCCAGCAGCATGGACAGGGGGGACAATGAGCAGTTCTTC. J is TRBJ2-1 and V is TRBV7-9, with 10 bases aligning to TRBD1. This CDR3 has 14 amino acids. V was pared by 5 bases and J by 5 bases, with 3 bases of the junction left unmatched. The germline V gene has CDR1 SEHNR and CDR2 FQNEAQ (reference sequence).